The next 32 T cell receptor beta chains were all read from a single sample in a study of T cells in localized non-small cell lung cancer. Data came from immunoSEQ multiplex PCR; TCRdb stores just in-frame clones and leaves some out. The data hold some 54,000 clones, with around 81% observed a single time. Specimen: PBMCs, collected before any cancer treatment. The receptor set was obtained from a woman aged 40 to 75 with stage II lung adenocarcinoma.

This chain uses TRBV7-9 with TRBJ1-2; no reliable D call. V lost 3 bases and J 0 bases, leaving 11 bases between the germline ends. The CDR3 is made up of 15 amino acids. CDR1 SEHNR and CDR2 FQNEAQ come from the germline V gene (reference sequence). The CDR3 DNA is TGTGCCAGCAGCTTTCTGAACCCAGCTAACTATGGCTACACCTTC. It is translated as CASSFLNPANYGYTF.

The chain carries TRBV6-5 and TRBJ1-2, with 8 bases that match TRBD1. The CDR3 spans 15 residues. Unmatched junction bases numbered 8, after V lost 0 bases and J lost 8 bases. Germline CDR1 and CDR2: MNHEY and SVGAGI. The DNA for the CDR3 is TGTGCCAGCAGTTACTCGCCAGGACAGGGTGAGGGCTACACCTTC. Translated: CASSYSPGQGEGYTF.

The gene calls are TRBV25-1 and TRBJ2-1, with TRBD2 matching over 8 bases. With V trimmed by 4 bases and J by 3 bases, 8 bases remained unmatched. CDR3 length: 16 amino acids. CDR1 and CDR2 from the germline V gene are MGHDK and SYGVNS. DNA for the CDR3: TGTGCCAGCAGTGGGTCCCAGCGGGGGATCTACAATGAGCAGTTCTTC. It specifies CASSGSQRGIYNEQFF.

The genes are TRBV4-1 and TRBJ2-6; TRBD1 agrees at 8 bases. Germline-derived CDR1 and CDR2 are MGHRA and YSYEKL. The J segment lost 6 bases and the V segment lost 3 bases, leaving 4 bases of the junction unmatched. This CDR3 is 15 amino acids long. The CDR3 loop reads CASSHQGAEANVLTF. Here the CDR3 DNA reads TGCGCCAGCAGCCACCAGGGGGCGGAGGCCAACGTCCTGACTTTC.

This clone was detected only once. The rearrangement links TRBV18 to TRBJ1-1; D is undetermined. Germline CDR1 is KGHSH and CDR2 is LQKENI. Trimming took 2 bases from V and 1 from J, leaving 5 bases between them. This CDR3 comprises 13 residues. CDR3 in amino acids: CASSPTGNTEAFF. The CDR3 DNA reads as TGTGCCAGCTCACCAACCGGGAACACTGAAGCTTTCTTT.

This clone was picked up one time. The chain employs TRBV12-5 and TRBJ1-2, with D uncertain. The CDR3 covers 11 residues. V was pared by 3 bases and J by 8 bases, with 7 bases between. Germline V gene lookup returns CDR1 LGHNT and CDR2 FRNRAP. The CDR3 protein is CASGLAGGYTF. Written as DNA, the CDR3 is TGTGCTAGTGGTTTAGCAGGAGGCTACACCTTC.

The CDR3 sequence: CASSPDSYNSPLHF. CDR3 nucleotide sequence: TGTGCCAGCTCACCGGACTCCTATAATTCACCCCTCCACTTT. J is TRBJ1-6 and V is TRBV18; no reliable D call. Between the trimmed V and J ends, which lost 3 bases and 0 bases, there was a span of 3 bases. This CDR3 comprises 14 residues. Germline V gene lookup returns CDR1 KGHSH and CDR2 LQKENI.

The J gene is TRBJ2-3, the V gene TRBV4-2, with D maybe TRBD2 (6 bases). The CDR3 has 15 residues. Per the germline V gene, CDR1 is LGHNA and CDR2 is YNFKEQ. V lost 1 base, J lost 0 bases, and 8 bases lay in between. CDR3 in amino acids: CASSQADYSTDTQYF. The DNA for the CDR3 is TGTGCCAGCAGCCAAGCGGACTATAGCACAGATACGCAGTATTTT.

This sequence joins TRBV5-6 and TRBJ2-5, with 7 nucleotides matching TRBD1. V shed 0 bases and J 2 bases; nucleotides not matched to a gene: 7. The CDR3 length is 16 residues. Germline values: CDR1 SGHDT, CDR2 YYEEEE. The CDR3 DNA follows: TGTGCCAGCAGCTTGGAGGGGGCGACTTTTCAAGAGACCCAGTACTTC. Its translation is CASSLEGATFQETQYF. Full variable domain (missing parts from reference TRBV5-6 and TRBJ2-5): DAGVTQSPTHLIKTRGQQVTLRCSPKSGHDTVSWYQQALGQGPQFIFQYYEEEERQRGNFPDRFSGHQFPNYSSELNVNALLLGDSALYLCASSLEGATFQETQYFGPGTRLLVL.

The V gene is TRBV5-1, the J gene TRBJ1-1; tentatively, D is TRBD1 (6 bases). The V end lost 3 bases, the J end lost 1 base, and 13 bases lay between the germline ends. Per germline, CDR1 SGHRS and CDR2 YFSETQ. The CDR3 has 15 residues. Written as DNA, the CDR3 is TGCGCCAGCAGCTCTGGCGGACAGTGGAACACTGAAGCTTTCTTT. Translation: CASSSGGQWNTEAFF.

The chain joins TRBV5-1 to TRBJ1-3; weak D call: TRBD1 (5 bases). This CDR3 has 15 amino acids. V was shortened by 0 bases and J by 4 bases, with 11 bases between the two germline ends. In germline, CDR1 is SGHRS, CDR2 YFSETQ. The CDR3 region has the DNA TGCGCCAGCAGCTTGGATCCGGGACGAGGAAACACCATATATTTT. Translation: CASSLDPGRGNTIYF.

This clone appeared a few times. The DNA for the CDR3 is TGTGCCAGTAGTACCCGGGGGGGAGATACGCAGTATTTT. Translating it yields CASSTRGGDTQYF. The chain employs TRBV19 and TRBJ2-3, with 8 bases identical to TRBD2. With V trimmed by 4 bases and J by 5 bases, 2 bases remained unmatched. The CDR3 is 13 residues long. The germline V gene encodes CDR1 LNHDA and CDR2 SQIVND (reference sequence). The entire variable domain, with the rest obtained from reference TRBV19 and TRBJ2-3, is as follows: DGGITQSPKYLFRKEGQNVTLSCEQNLNHDAMYWYRQDPGQGLRLIYYSQIVNDFQKGDIAEGYSVSREKKESFPLTVTSAQKNPTAFYLCASSTRGGDTQYFGPGTRLTVL.

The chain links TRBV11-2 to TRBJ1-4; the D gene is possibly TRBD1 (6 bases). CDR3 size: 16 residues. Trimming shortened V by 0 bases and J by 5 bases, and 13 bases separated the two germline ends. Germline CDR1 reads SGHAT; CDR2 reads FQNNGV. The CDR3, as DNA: TGTGCCAGCAGCTTAGAACGGACAGTGTGGAATGAAAAACTGTTTTTT. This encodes CASSLERTVWNEKLFF.

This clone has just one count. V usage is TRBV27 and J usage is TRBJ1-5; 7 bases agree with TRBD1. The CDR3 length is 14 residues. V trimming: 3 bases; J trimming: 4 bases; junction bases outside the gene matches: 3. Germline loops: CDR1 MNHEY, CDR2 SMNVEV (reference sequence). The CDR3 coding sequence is TGTGCCAGCAGTTTGAGGGGGCTGAATCAGCCCCAGCATTTT. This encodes CASSLRGLNQPQHF.

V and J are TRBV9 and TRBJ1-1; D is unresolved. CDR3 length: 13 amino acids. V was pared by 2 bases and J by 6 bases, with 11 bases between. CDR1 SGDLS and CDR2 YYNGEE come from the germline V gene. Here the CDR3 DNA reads TGTGCCAGCAGCGTCGGACCGGACGCTGAAGCTTTCTTT. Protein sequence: CASSVGPDAEAFF.

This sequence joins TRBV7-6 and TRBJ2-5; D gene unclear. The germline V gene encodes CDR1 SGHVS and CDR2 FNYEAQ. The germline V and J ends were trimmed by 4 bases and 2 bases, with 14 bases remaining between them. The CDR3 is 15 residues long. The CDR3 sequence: CASSSGDYKQETQYF. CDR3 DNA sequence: TGTGCCAGCAGCTCAGGCGATTACAAACAAGAGACCCAGTACTTC.

Written as DNA, the CDR3 is TGCGCCAGCAGTGGACCAGGGGGAAGTTATGGCTACACCTTC. Translation gives CASSGPGGSYGYTF. This chain links TRBV5-1 with TRBJ1-2; 7 bases are shared with TRBD1. This CDR3 contains 14 residues. Germline-derived CDR1 and CDR2 are SGHRS and YFSETQ. V gave up 5 bases and J gave up 5 bases; unmatched junction bases: 9.

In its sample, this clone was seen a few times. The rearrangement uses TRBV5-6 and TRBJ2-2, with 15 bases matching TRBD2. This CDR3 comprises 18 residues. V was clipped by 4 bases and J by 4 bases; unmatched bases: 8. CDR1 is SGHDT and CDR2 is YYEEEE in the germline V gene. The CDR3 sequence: CASSTGLAGGQGTGELFF. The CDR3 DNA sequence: TGTGCCAGCAGCACCGGACTAGCGGGGGGGCAAGGCACCGGGGAGCTGTTTTTT.

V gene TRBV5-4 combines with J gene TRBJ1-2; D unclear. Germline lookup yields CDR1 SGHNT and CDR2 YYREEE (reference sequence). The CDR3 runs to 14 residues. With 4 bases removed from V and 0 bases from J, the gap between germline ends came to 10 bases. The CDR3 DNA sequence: TGTGCCAGCAGCATTCGACACACTAACTATGGCTACACCTTC. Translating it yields CASSIRHTNYGYTF.

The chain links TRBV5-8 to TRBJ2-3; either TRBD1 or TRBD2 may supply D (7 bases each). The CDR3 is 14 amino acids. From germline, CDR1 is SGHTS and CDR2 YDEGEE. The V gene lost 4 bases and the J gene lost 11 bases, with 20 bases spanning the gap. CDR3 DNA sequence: TGTGCCAGCAGCCAAAGGACTCTCAGGGGGGGGCAGTATTTT. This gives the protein CASSQRTLRGGQYF.

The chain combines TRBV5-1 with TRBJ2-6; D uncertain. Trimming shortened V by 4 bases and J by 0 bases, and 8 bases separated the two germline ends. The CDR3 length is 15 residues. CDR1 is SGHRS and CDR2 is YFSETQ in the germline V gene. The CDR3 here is CASSDASSGANVLTF. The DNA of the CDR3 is TGCGCCAGCAGCGATGCCTCCTCTGGGGCCAACGTCCTGACTTTC.

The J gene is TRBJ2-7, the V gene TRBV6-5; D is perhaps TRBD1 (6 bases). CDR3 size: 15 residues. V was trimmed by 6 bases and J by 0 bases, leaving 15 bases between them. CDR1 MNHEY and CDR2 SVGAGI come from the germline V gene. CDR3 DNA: TGTGCCAGCAGACCCCTCGGGACATTCTCCTACGAGCAGTACTTC. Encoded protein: CASRPLGTFSYEQYF.

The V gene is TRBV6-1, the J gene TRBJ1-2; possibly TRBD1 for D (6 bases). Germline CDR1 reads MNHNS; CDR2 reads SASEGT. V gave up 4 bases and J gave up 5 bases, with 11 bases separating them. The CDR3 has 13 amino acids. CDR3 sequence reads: CASSGPTGYGYTF. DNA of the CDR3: TGTGCCAGCAGTGGTCCGACAGGATATGGCTACACCTTC.

CDR3 bases: TGCGCCAGCAGCCAAGGGCAGGGGCCCTACACTGAAGCTTTCTTT. Residues: CASSQGQGPYTEAFF. The V and J genes are TRBV4-1 and TRBJ1-1; D possibly corresponds to TRBD1 (6 bases). The CDR3 extends over 15 amino acids. Trimming pared 1 base from V and 3 bases from J, leaving 12 bases between. Germline V lookup: CDR1 MGHRA, CDR2 YSYEKL.

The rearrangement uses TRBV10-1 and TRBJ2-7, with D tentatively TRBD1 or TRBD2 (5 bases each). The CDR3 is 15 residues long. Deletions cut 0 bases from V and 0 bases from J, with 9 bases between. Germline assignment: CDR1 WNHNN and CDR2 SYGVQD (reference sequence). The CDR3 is CASSESGTASYEQYF. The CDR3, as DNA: TGCGCCAGCAGTGAGTCGGGGACGGCCTCCTACGAGCAGTACTTC.

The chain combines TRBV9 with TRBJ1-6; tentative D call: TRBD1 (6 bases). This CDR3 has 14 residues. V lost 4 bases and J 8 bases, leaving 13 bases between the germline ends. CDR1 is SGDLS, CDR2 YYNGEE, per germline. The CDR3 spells CASSPDRRDSPLHF. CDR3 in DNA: TGTGCCAGCAGCCCTGACAGGCGAGATTCACCCCTCCACTTT.

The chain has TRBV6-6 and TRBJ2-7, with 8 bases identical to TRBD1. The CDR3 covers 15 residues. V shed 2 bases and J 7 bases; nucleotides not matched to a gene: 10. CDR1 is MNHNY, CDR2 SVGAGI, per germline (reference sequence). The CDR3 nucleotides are TGTGCCAGCAGTTACACCGGACAGGGCCGAAGGGAGCAGTACTTC. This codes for CASSYTGQGRREQYF.

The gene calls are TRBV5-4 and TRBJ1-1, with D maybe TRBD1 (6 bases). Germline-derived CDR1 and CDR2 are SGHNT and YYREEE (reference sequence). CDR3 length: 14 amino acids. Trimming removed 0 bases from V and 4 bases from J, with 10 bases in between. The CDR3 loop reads CASSLEQGATEAFF. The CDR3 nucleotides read TGTGCCAGCAGCTTGGAACAGGGTGCCACTGAAGCTTTCTTT.

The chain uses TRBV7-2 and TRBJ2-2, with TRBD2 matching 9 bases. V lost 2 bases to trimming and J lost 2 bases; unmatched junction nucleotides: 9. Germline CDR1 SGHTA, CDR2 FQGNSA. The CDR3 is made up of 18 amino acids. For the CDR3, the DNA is TGTGCCAGCAGCTTACGACTAGCGGATCTGCTAAACACCGGGGAGCTGTTTTTT. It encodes CASSLRLADLLNTGELFF.

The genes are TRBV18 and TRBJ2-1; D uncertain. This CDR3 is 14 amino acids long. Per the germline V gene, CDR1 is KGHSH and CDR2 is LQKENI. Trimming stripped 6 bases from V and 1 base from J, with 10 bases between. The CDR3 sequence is CASSKGESYNEQFF. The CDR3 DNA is TGTGCCAGCTCGAAAGGAGAGTCCTACAATGAGCAGTTCTTC. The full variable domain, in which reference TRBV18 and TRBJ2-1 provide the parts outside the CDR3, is NAGVMQNPRHLVRRRGQEARLRCSPMKGHSHVYWYRQLPEEGLKFMVYLQKENIIDESGMPKERFSAEFPKEGPSILRIQQVVRGDSAAYFCASSKGESYNEQFFGPGTRLTVL.

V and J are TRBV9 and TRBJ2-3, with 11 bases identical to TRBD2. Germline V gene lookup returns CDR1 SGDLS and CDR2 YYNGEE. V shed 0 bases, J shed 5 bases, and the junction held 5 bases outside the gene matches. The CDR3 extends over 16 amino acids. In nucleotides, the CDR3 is TGTGCCAGCAGCGTAGTTAGCGGGGGGGTTGGAGATACGCAGTATTTT. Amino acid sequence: CASSVVSGGVGDTQYF.

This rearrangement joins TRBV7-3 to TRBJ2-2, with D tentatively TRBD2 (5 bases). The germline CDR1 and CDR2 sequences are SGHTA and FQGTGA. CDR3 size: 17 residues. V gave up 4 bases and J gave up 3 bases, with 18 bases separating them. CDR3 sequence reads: CASSSDGSLSDTGELFF. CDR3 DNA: TGTGCCAGCAGCTCCGATGGGAGTTTAAGCGACACCGGGGAGCTGTTTTTT.